These 19 T cell receptor beta chains share one sample of origin, sequenced in a study of PD-1 and CTLA-4 blockade in melanoma. The protocol was immunoSEQ multiplex PCR, while the TCRdb copy is restricted to in-frame clones and leaves out a portion. The sample contains 7,000 to 9,000 clones, under 90% of which appear only once. Here the sequenced sample was CD8+ T cells from peripheral blood, taken before anti-PD-1 treatment. Every receptor here comes from a human donor with melanoma.

This clone turned up a few times. The rearrangement uses TRBV7-9 and TRBJ2-2, with 11 nucleotides matching TRBD2. The junction had 2 bases not matched to a gene; V was cut back by 3 bases and J by 5 bases. CDR3 length equals 15 residues. Germline V lookup: CDR1 SEHNR, CDR2 FQNEAQ (reference sequence). CDR3 in DNA: TGTGCCAGCAGCTTGGGACTAGCGGTAACCGGGGAGCTGTTTTTT. Its protein is CASSLGLAVTGELFF.

The chain carries TRBV5-1 and TRBJ1-1; the D is unclear. This CDR3 spans 13 amino acids. Germline CDR1 and CDR2: SGHRS and YFSETQ. Deletions cut 3 bases from V and 8 bases from J, with 14 bases between. CDR3 in amino acids: CASSWVGEAEAFF. The CDR3 DNA reads as TGCGCCAGCAGCTGGGTCGGGGAAGCCGAAGCTTTCTTT.

The chain is built from TRBV10-3 and TRBJ2-3; D is possibly TRBD2 (6 bases). Germline V lookup: CDR1 ENHRY, CDR2 SYGVKD. The CDR3 runs to 14 residues. V dropped 3 bases and J dropped 6 bases, with 13 bases sitting between them. The CDR3 bases are TGTGCCATCAGTGACCCCCATCGGGAGGATACGCAGTATTTT. This sequence encodes CAISDPHREDTQYF.

This clone is labeled large. The genes are TRBV3-1 (or the pseudogene TRBV3-2) and TRBJ2-3; 10 bases align to TRBD2. The CDR3 consists of 20 residues. With V trimmed by 1 base and J by 1 base, 14 bases remained unmatched. In germline, CDR1 is LGHDT, CDR2 YNNKEL (reference sequence). CDR3 protein: CASSQAAGTSVRPRTDTQYF. The CDR3 DNA follows: TGTGCCAGCAGCCAAGCCGCCGGGACTAGCGTACGACCTCGCACAGATACGCAGTATTTT.

There are a few counts of this clone. The chain combines TRBV5-1 with TRBJ1-2, with D unclear. Germline V gives CDR1 SGHRS, CDR2 YFSETQ. The CDR3 covers 14 residues. V was pared by 0 bases and J by 4 bases, with 10 bases between. The CDR3 sequence is CASSLEMGAYGYTF. In DNA form, the CDR3 reads TGCGCCAGCAGCTTGGAAATGGGCGCCTATGGCTACACCTTC.

The CDR3 DNA reads as TGCGCCAGCAGCCAAGGTTTCGGGGAGCTGTTTTTT. This sequence encodes CASSQGFGELFF. The chain employs TRBV4-3 and TRBJ2-2; D is ambiguous. The CDR3 runs 12 residues. The V gene's germline CDR1 is LGHNA and CDR2 YSLEER. The ends were cut back, 1 base at V and 7 bases at J, with 4 bases in the middle.

The V gene is TRBV12-3 or TRBV12-4, the J gene TRBJ2-1, with 9 bases fitting TRBD2. The CDR3 spans 13 residues. Trimming removed 10 bases from V and 3 bases from J; junction bases left unmatched: 4. DNA of the CDR3: TGTGCCACGACTAGCGGTAGCTACAATGAGCAGTTCTTC. Protein: CATTSGSYNEQFF.

This chain uses TRBV19 with TRBJ1-1, with D hard to call. This CDR3 is built from 13 residues. V was pared by 3 bases and J by 5 bases, with 10 bases between. Per the germline V gene, CDR1 is LNHDA and CDR2 is SQIVND (reference sequence). The CDR3 protein is CASSISGPTEAFF. The CDR3 DNA follows: TGTGCCAGTAGTATTTCCGGGCCGACTGAAGCTTTCTTT.

The chain combines TRBV12-3 or TRBV12-4 with TRBJ1-2, with TRBD1 as a possible D gene (5 bases). Trimming removed 4 bases from V and 8 bases from J, with 11 bases in between. The CDR3 has 12 amino acids. As DNA, the CDR3 is TGTGCCAGCAGTTCGGGACTGCGAGGCTACACCTTC. Protein sequence: CASSSGLRGYTF.

This clone turned up a few times. This chain joins TRBV11-3 and TRBJ1-1; D call uncertain. The CDR3 sequence is 13 residues long. V was trimmed by 1 base and J by 8 bases, leaving 11 bases between them. Per the germline V gene, CDR1 is SGHNT and CDR2 is YENEEA. In nucleotides, the CDR3 is TGTGCCAGCAGCTTAGGTCCAGGAACCGAAGCTTTCTTT. Translation: CASSLGPGTEAFF.

The chain employs TRBV7-6 and TRBJ2-1, with D tentatively TRBD2 (5 bases). The CDR3 loop spans 14 amino acids. Trimming removed 4 bases at V and 9 bases at J, with 16 bases between. Germline V gene data show CDR1 as SGHVS and CDR2 as FNYEAQ. CDR3 protein: CASSSTGERIEQFF. The CDR3 DNA is TGTGCCAGCAGCTCGACCGGGGAGCGGATTGAGCAGTTCTTC.

The chain couples TRBV24-1 to TRBJ2-2; D may be TRBD1 (6 bases). CDR1 and CDR2 from the germline V gene are KGHDR and SFDVKD. This CDR3 has 16 residues. Deletions cut 3 bases from V and 4 bases from J, with 14 bases between. This CDR3 is CATSDTPDRRTGELFF. The CDR3, as DNA: TGTGCCACCAGTGATACCCCAGACAGGCGCACCGGGGAGCTGTTTTTT.

The chain uses TRBV5-8 and TRBJ1-5, with D uncertain. Trimming stripped 0 bases from V and 6 bases from J, with 19 bases between. The CDR3 sequence is 17 residues long. The V gene's germline CDR1 is SGHTS and CDR2 YDEGEE. The CDR3, as DNA: TGTGCCAGCAGCTTGGCCGATGGACCGACGTGGGCTCAGCCCCAGCATTTT. Its translation: CASSLADGPTWAQPQHF.

The J gene is TRBJ2-1, the V gene TRBV4-3, with 10 bases fitting TRBD2. The CDR3 spans 18 residues. The V gene's germline CDR1 is LGHNA and CDR2 YSLEER. The V segment lost 5 bases and the J segment 1 base; nucleotides outside the gene matches: 11. The CDR3 DNA sequence: TGCGCCAGCAGCTGGTCCAGCGGGGGGGCCGGTTCCTACAATGAGCAGTTCTTC. It translates to CASSWSSGGAGSYNEQFF.

The rearrangement uses TRBV6-5 and TRBJ1-1, with D unclear. The germline V gene has CDR1 MNHEY and CDR2 SVGAGI. This CDR3 region has 15 residues. The germline V and J ends were trimmed by 6 bases and 5 bases, with 19 bases remaining between them. The CDR3: CASRGSQLTRTEAFF. CDR3 coding DNA: TGTGCCAGCAGGGGCAGTCAGTTGACGAGGACTGAAGCTTTCTTT.

CDR3 nucleotide sequence: TGCGCCAGCAGTCGGACAAACTCCTACAATGAGCAGTTCTTC. Its protein product is CASSRTNSYNEQFF. The chain combines TRBV5-1 with TRBJ2-1, with TRBD1 as a possible D gene (5 bases). There are 14 residues in the CDR3. Germline CDR1 and CDR2: SGHRS and YFSETQ. V was shortened by 5 bases and J by 0 bases, with 9 bases between the two germline ends.

This rearrangement joins TRBV4-1 to TRBJ1-6, with TRBD1 matching 9 bases. The CDR3 is made up of 17 amino acids. Germline V gene data show CDR1 as MGHRA and CDR2 as YSYEKL. The ends lost 1 base at V and 7 bases at J; junction bases unmatched: 8. CDR3 DNA: TGCGCCAGCAGCCAAGGGACAGGGGTTGCGCGAAATTCACCCCTCCACTTT. Translating it yields CASSQGTGVARNSPLHF.

This rearrangement joins TRBV11-3 to TRBJ2-7; tentatively, D is TRBD1 or TRBD2 (5 bases each). CDR3 size: 14 residues. Germline V gene data show CDR1 as SGHNT and CDR2 as YENEEA. Trimming removed 5 bases from V and 4 bases from J, with 15 bases in between. The CDR3 here is CASSLRDVEYEQYF. The CDR3 coding sequence is TGTGCCAGCAGCCTCCGGGACGTCGAATACGAGCAGTACTTC.

CDR3: CATSSSIRTTGAMILSGANVLTF. The CDR3 coding sequence is TGTGCCACCAGCAGTTCGATCAGAACGACAGGGGCAATGATCCTCTCTGGGGCCAACGTCCTGACTTTC. This rearrangement joins TRBV15 to TRBJ2-6; 8 nucleotides align to TRBD1. The CDR3 totals 23 residues. Germline values: CDR1 LNHNV, CDR2 YYDKDF (reference sequence). Germline trimming cut 3 bases from V and 0 bases from J; bases unmatched to any gene: 22.